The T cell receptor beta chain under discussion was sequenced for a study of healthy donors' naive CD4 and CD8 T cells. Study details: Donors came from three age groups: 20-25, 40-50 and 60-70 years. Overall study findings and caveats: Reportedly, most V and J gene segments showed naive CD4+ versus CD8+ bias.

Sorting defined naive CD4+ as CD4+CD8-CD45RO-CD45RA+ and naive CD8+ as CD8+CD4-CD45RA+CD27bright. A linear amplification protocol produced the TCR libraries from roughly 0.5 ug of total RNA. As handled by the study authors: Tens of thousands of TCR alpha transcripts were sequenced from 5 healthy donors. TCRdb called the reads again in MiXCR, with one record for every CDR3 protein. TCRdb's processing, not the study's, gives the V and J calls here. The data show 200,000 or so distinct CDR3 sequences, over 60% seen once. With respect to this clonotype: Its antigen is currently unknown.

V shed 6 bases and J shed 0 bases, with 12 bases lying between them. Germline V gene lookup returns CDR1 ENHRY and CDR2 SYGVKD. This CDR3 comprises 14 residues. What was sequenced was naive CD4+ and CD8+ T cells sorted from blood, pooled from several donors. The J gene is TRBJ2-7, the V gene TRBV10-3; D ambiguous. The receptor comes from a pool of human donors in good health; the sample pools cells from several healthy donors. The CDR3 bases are TGTGCCATCAGGGACCAGCCGAGCTCCTACGAGCAGTACTTC. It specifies CAIRDQPSSYEQYF.